This TCR beta chain was captured in a study of shared clonotypes between healthy human individuals. V lost 6 bases, J lost 10 bases, and 16 bases lay in between. There are 13 residues in the CDR3. Germline lookup yields CDR1 ENHRY and CDR2 SYGVKD. Profiled with immunoSEQ multiplex PCR; TCRdb holds only in-frame clones, not every one. This sample has about 2.4 million clones, with more than 85% found just once. Input material: naive CD4+ T cells from PBMCs. Indicated subset: CD45RA+ positively selected. The receptor was derived from a man aged 18 to 35 in good health. Some clones in this sample may be carry-over from other donors' samples. The rearrangement uses TRBV10-3 and TRBJ2-1, with D perhaps TRBD2 (7 bases). The CDR3 loop reads CAIREGGGVEQFF. The DNA for the CDR3 is TGTGCCATCAGAGAGGGGGGGGGCGTGGAGCAGTTCTTC.